This TCR beta chain derives from a study of cytomegalovirus exposure and HLA in healthy donors. Overall study results and limits: There were a few CMV-associated chains whose specificity for CMV antigens was confirmed in vitro. Based on reports, TCR beta sequences accurately predicted HLA-A and HLA-B alleles for most subjects. Upon later analysis, TCR association rates were observed to vary by HLA locus, being highest for DRB1 and lowest for HLA-C.

The PCR contained 60 Vbeta and 13 Jbeta primers. TCRdb's copy holds only in-frame clones and misses some; the assay was immunoSEQ multiplex PCR. This sample's table reports fewer than 150,000 clones. About this clone: Its antigen is undetermined.

The CDR3 has 14 amino acids. Looked up from germline, CDR1 is SGHRS and CDR2 is YFSETQ. V was trimmed by 4 bases and J by 4 bases, leaving 15 bases between them. The chain carries TRBV5-1 and TRBJ2-7, with a weak D call TRBD2 (6 bases). The source material was PBMCs. This TCR came from a woman aged 60-75 years in good health and CMV-seronegative. DNA of the CDR3: TGCGCCAGCAGCAGGGACGGGACTCGTTACGAGCAGTACTTC. Protein sequence: CASSRDGTRYEQYF.